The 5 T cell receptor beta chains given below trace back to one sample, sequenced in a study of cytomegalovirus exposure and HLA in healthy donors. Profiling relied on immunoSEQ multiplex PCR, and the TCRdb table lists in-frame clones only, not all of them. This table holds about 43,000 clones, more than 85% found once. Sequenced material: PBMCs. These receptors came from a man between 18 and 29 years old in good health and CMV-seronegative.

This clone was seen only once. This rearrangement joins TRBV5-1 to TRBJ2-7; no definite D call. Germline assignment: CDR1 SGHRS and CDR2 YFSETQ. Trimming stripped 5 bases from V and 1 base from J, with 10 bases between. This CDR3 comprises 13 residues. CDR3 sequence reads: CASRAGLSYEQYF. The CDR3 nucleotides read TGCGCCAGCAGGGCCGGGTTATCCTACGAGCAGTACTTC.

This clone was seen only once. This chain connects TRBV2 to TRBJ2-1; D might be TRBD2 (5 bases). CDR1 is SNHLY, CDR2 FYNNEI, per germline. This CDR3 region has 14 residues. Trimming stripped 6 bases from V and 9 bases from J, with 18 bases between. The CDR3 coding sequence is TGTGCCAGCAGCGAAATGGCTAGCAACGGTGAGCAGTTCTTC. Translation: CASSEMASNGEQFF.

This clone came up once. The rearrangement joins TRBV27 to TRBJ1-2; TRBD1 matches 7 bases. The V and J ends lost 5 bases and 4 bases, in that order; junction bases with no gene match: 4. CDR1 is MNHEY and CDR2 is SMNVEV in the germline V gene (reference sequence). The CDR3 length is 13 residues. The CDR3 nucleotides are TGTGCCAGCAGTCAAGGACAGGTCTATGGCTACACCTTC. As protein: CASSQGQVYGYTF.

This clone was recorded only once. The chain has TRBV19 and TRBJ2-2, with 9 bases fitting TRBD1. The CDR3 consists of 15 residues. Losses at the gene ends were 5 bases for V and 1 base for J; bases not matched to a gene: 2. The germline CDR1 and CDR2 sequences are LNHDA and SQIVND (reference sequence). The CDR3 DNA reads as TGTGCCAGTAGTTACAGGGGGCTGAACACCGGGGAGCTGTTTTTT. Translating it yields CASSYRGLNTGELFF.

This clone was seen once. This CDR3 is CASSHPAGPESDSNQPQHF. The CDR3 coding sequence is TGTGCCAGCAGCCACCCGGCAGGGCCAGAGTCCGATAGCAATCAGCCCCAGCATTTT. V usage is TRBV2 and J usage is TRBJ1-5, with D possibly being TRBD1 (5 bases). The CDR3 extends over 19 amino acids. Germline values: CDR1 SNHLY, CDR2 FYNNEI. Trimming left V 6 bases short and J 0 bases short, with 24 bases between.